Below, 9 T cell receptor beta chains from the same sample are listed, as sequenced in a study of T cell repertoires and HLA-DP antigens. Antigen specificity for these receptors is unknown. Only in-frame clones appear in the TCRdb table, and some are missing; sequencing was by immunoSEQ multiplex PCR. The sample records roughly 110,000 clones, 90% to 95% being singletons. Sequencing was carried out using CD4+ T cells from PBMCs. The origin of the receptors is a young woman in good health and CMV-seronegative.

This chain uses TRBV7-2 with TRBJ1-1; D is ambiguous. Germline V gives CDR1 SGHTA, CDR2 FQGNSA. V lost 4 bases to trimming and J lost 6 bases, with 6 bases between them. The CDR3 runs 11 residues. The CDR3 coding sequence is TGTGCCAGCAGCTCCTTTTCTGAAGCTTTCTTT. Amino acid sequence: CASSSFSEAFF. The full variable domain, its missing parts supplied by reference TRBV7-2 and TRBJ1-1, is GAGVSQSPSNKVTEKGKDVELRCDPISGHTALYWYRQSLGQGLEFLIYFQGNSAPDKSGLPSDRFSAERTGGSVSTLTIQRTQQEDSAVYLCASSSFSEAFFGQGTRLTVV.

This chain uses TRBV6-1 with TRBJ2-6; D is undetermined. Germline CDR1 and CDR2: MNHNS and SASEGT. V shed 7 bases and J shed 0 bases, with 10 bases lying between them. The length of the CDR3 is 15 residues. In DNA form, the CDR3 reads TGTGCCAGCAAAACTCAAAGCTCTGGGGCCAACGTCCTGACTTTC. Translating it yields CASKTQSSGANVLTF.

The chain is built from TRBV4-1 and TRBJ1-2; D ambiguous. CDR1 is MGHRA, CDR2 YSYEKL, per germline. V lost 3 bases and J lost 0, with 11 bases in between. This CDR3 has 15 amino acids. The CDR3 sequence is CASSHPTVANYGYTF. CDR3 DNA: TGCGCCAGCAGCCACCCCACAGTAGCTAACTATGGCTACACCTTC.

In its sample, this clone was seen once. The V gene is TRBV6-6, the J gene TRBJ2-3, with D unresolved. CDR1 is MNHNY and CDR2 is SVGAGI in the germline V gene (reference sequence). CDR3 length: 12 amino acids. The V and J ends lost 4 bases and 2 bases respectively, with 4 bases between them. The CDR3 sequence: CASSFSTDTQYF. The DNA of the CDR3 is TGTGCCAGCAGTTTCTCCACAGATACGCAGTATTTT.

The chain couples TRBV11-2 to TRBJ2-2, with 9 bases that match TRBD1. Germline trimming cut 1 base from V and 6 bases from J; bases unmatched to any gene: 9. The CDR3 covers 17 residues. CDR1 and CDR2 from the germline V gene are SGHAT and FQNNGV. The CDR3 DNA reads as TGTGCCAGCAGCTTAGGCCCCTATTGGACAGGGGCCGGGGAGCTGTTTTTT. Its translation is CASSLGPYWTGAGELFF.

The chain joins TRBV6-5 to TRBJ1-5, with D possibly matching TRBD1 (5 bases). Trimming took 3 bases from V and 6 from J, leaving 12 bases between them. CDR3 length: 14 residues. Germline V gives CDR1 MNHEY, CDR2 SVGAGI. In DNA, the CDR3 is TGTGCCAGCAGTTATTTAGGGGCACGTCAGCCCCAGCATTTT. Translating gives CASSYLGARQPQHF.

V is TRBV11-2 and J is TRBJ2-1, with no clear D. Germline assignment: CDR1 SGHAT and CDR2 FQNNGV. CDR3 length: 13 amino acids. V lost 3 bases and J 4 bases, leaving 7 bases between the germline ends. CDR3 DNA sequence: TGTGCCAGCAGCTTGGACCAATACAATGAGCAGTTCTTC. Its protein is CASSLDQYNEQFF. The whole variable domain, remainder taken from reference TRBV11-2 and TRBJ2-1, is EAGVAQSPRYKIIEKRQSVAFWCNPISGHATLYWYQQILGQGPKLLIQFQNNGVVDDSQLPKDRFSAERLKGVDSTLKIQPAKLEDSAVYLCASSLDQYNEQFFGPGTRLTVL.

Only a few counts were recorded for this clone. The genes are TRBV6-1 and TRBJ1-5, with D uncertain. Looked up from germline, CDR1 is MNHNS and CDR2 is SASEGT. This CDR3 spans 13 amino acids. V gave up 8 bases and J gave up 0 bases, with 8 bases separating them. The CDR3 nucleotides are TGTGCCAGCGACACCATTAGCAATCAGCCCCAGCATTTT. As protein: CASDTISNQPQHF.

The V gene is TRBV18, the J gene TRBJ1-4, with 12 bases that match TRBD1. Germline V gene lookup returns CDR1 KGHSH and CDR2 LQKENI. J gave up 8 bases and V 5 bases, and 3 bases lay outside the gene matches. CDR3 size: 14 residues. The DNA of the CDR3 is TGTGCCAGCTCAGTCGGGACAGGGGGCGAAAAACTGTTTTTT. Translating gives CASSVGTGGEKLFF.